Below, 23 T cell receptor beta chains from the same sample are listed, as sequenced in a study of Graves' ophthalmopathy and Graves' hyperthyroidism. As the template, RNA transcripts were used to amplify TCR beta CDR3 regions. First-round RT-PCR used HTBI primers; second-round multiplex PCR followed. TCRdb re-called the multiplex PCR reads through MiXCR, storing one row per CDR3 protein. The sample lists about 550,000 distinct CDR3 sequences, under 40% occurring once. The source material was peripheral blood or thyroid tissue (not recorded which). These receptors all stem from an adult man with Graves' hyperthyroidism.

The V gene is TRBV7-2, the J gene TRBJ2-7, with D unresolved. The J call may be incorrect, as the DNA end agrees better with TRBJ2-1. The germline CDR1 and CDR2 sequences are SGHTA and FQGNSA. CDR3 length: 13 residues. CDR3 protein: CASSLNRDNEQFF. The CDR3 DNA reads TGTGCCAGCAGCTTGAATAGGGACAATGAGCAGTTCTTC.

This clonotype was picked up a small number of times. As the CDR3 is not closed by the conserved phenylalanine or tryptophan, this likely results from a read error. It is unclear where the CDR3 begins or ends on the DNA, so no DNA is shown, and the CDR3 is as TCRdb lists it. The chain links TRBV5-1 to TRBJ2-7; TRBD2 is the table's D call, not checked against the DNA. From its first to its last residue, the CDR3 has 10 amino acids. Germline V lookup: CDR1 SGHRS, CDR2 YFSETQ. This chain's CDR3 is CASSLDGLAG.

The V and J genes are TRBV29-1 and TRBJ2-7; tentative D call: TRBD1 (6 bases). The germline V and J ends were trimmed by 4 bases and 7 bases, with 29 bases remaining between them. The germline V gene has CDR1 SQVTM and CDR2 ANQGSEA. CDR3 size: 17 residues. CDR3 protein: CSVGSSSGTRSYNEQYF. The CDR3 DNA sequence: TGCAGCGTTGGATCCTCCTCCGGGACACGCTCCTACAATGAGCAGTACTTC.

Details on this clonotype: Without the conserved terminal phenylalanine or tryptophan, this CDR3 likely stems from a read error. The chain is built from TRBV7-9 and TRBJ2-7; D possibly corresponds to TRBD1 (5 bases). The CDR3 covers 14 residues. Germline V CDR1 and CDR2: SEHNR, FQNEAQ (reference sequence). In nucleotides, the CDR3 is TGCGCCAGCAGCTTGGCAAGGGGCTTGGGCGAGCAGTACCTC. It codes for CASSLARGLGEQYL.

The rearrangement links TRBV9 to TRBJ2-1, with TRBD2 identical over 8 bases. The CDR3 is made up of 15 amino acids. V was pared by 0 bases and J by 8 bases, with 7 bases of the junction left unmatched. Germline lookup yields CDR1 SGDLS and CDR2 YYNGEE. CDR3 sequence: CASSVEASGPHEQFF. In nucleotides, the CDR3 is TGTGCCAGCAGCGTAGAGGCTAGCGGGCCCCATGAGCAGTTCTTC.

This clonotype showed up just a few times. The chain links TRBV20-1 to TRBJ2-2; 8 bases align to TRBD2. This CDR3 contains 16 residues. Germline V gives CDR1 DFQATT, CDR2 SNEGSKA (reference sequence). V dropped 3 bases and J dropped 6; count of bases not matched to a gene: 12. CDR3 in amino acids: CSARWESGRSPGELFF. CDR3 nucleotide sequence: TGCAGTGCTAGGTGGGAGAGCGGGAGATCCCCCGGGGAGCTGTTTTTT.

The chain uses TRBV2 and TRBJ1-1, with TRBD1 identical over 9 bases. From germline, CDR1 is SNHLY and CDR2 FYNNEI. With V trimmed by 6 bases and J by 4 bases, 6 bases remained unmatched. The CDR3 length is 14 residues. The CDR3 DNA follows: TGTGCCAGCAGGGCGACAGGGGGTATCACTGAAGCTTTCTTT. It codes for CASRATGGITEAFF.

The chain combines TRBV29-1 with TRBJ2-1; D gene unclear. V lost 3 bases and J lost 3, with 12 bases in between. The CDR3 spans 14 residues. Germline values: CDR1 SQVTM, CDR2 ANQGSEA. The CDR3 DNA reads TGCAGCGTTGAGATGGTTTTGGGCTACAATGAGCAGTTCTTC. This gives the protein CSVEMVLGYNEQFF.

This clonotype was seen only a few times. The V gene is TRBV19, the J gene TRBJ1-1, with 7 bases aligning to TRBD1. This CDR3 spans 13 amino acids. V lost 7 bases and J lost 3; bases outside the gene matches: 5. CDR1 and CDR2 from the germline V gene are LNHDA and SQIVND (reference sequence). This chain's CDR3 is CASNQGGYTEAFF. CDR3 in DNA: TGTGCCAGTAATCAGGGGGGTTACACTGAAGCTTTCTTT.

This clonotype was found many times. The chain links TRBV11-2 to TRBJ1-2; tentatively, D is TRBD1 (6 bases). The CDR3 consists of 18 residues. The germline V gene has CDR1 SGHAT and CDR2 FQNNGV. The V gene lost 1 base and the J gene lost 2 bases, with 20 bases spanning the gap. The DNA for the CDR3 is TGTGCCAGCAGCTTAGGACCCCCGGACAGCCTCCTAAACTATGGCTACACCTTC. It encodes CASSLGPPDSLLNYGYTF.

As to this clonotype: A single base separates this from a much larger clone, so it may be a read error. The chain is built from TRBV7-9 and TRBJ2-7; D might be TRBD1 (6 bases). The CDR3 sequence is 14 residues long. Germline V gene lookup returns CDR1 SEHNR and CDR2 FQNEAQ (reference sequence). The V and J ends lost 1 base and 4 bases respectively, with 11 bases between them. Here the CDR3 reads CASSLGGGIYEQYF. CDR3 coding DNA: TGTGCCAGCAGCTTAGGTGGGGGCATATACGAGCAGTACTTC.

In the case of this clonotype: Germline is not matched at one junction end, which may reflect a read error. The CDR3 nucleotides are TGTGCCAGCAGTTTGTCGGGCTACACAGATACGCAGTATTTT. As protein: CASSLSGYTDTQYF. This chain connects TRBV24-1 to TRBJ2-3; the D is unclear. The CDR3 extends over 14 amino acids. CDR1 is KGHDR, CDR2 SFDVKD, per germline.

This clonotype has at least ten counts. CDR3 amino acids: CAIGSETQYF. The CDR3 coding sequence is TGTGCCATCGGGTCAGAGACCCAGTACTTC. The chain couples TRBV10-3 to TRBJ2-5, with D unresolved. The CDR3 spans 10 residues. Germline CDR1 and CDR2: ENHRY and SYGVKD. V was clipped by 8 bases and J by 4 bases, with 5 bases between them.

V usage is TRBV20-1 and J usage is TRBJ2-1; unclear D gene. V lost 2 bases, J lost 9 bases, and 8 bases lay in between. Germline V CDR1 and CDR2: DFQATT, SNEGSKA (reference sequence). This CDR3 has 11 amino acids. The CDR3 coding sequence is TGCAGTGCTAGACCCGGCTCTGAGCAGTTCTTC. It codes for CSARPGSEQFF.

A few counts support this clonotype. CDR3 nucleotide sequence: TGTGCCATCAGTGAGTATGGTAGCGGGAGTTTTGGTGAGCAGTTCTTC. The encoded protein is CAISEYGSGSFGEQFF. The rearrangement joins TRBV10-3 to TRBJ2-1; 9 nucleotides align to TRBD2. The CDR3 has 16 residues. J gave up 9 bases and V 1 base, and 10 bases lay outside the gene matches. Germline CDR1 ENHRY, CDR2 SYGVKD.

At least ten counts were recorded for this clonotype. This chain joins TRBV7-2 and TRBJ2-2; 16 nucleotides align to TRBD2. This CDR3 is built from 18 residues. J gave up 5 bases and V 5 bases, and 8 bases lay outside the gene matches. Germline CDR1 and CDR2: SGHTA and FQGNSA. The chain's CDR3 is CASSTSGLAGGETGELFF. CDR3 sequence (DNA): TGTGCCAGCAGCACGTCGGGACTAGCGGGAGGGGAGACCGGGGAGCTGTTTTTT.

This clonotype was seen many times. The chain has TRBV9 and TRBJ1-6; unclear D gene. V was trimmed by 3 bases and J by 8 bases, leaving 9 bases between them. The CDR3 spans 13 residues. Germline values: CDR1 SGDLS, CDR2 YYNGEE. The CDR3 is CASSAYRDSPLHF. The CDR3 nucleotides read TGTGCCAGCAGCGCGTACCGGGATTCACCCCTCCACTTT.

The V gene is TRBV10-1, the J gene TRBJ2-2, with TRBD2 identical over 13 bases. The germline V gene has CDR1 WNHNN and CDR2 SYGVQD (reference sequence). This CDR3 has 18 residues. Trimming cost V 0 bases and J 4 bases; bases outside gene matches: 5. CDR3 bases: TGCGCCAGCAGTGAGTCCGGACTAGCGGGAGAGCGCACCGGGGAGCTGTTTTTT. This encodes CASSESGLAGERTGELFF.

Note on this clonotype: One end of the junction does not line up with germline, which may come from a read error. The DNA for the CDR3 is TGCGCCAGCAGCCATTTGGCGTCTGCCAATCAGCCCCAGCATTTT. Encoded protein: CASSHLASANQPQHF. The chain is built from TRBV7-9 and TRBJ1-5; no clear D gene. The germline V gene has CDR1 SEHNR and CDR2 FQNEAQ (reference sequence). There are 15 residues in the CDR3.

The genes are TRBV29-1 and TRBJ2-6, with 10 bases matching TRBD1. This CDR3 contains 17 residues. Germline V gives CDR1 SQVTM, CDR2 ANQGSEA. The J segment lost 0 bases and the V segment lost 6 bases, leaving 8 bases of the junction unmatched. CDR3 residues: CSVRRGQGSSGANVLTF. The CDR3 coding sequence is TGCAGCGTACGTAGGGGACAGGGGAGCTCTGGGGCCAACGTCCTGACTTTC.

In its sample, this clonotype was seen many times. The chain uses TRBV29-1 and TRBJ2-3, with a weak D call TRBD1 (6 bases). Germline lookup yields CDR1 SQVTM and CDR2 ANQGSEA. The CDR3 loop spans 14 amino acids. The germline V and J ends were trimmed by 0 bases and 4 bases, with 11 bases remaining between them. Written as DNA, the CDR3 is TGCAGCGTTGAAGACAGGGGTCGTGCAGATACGCAGTATTTT. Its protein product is CSVEDRGRADTQYF.

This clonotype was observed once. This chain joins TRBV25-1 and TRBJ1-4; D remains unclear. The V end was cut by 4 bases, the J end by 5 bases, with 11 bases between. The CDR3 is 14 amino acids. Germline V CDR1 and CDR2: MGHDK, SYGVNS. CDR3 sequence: CASSVGQLNEKLFF. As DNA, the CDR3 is TGTGCCAGCAGTGTCGGGCAGCTAAATGAAAAACTGTTTTTT.

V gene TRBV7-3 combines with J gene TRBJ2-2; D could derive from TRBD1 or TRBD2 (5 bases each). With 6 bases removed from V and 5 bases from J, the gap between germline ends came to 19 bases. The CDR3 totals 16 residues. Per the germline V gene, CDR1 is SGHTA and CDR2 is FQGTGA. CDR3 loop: CASRPALGDPTGELFF. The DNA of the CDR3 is TGTGCCAGCAGACCCGCCCTGGGGGATCCTACCGGGGAGCTGTTTTTT.